This T cell receptor (beta chain) came from a study of a mutant IDH1 vaccine in newly diagnosed glioma. Profiling relied on immunoSEQ multiplex PCR, and the TCRdb table lists in-frame clones only, not all of them. This sample carries under 150,000 clones, about four fifths of them seen once, and the ten largest clones take 4.5% to 7%. Time point described: week 11, during vaccination. The investigators gave 300 ug of mutant IDH1 20-mer peptide in each vaccine dose, together with topical imiquimod. The count of this clone is one. The antigen remains unidentified. The V segment lost 1 base and the J segment 1 base; nucleotides outside the gene matches: 3. This CDR3 contains 15 residues. The germline gives CDR1 SGHRS, CDR2 YFSETQ.

The origin of this receptor is a man aged 35 to 55 with glioma. Here the sequenced sample was PBMCs, taken from a glioma patient whose treatment included an IDH1 peptide vaccine. The rearrangement joins TRBV5-1 to TRBJ2-3; TRBD2 agrees at 7 bases. CDR3 bases: TGCGCCAGCAGCTTGCGTCTAGCGGGCACAGATACGCAGTATTTT. Translation: CASSLRLAGTDTQYF.